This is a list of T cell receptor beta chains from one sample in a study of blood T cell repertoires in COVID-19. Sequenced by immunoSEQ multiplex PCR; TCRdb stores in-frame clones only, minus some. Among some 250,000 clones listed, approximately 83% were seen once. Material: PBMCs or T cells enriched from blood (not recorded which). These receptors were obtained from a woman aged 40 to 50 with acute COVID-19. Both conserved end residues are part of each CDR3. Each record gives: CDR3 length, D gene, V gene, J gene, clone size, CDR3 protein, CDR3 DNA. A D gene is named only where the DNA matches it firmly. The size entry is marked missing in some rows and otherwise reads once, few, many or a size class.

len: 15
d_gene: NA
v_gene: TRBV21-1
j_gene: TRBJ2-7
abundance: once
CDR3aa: CASSKGGRGCYEQYF
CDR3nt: TGTGCCAGCAGCAAAGGGGGGAGGGGGTGCTACGAGCAGTACTTC

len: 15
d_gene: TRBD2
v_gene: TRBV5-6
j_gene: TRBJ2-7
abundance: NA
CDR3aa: CASSHIAGFSYEQYF
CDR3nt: TGTGCCAGCAGCCATATAGCGGGATTCTCCTACGAGCAGTACTTC

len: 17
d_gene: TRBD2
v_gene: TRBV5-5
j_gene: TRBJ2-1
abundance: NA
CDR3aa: CASSLERLRELYNEQFF
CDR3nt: TGTGCCAGCAGCTTGGAACGGTTGCGGGAGTTGTACAATGAGCAGTTCTTC

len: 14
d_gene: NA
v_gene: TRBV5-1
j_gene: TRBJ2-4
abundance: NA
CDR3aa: CASSFVSSGNIQYF
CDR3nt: TGCGCCAGCAGCTTTGTGTCTAGTGGTAACATTCAGTACTTC

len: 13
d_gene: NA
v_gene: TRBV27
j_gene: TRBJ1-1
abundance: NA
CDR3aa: CASSWGRNTEAFF
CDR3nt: TGTGCCAGCAGTTGGGGGCGGAACACTGAAGCTTTCTTT

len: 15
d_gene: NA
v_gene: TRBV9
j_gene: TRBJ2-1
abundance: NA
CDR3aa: CASSVGPPPYNEQFF
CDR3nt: TGTGCCAGCAGCGTAGGGCCCCCCCCTTACAATGAGCAGTTCTTC

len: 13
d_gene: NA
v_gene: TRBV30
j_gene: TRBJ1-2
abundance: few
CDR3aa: CAWSYRVRGGYTF
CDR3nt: TGTGCCTGGTCCTACAGGGTTAGAGGTGGCTACACCTTC

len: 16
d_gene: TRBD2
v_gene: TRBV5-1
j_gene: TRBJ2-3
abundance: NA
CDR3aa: CASSLSGRASKDTQYF
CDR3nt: TGCGCCAGCAGCTTGAGCGGGAGGGCCAGTAAAGATACGCAGTATTTT

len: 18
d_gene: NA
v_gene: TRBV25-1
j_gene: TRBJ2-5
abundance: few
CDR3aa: CASSETLSSATSRETQYF
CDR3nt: TGTGCCAGCAGTGAAACCCTCTCTAGCGCCACCTCCCGAGAGACCCAGTACTTC

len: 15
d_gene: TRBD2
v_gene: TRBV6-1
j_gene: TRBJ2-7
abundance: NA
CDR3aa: CASSEDSGTSYEQYF
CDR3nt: TGTGCCAGCAGTGAGGATAGCGGGACCTCCTACGAGCAGTACTTC

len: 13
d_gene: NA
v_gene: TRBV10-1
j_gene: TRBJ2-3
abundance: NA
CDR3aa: CASSPSGTDTQYF
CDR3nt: TGCGCCAGCAGTCCTAGCGGCACAGATACGCAGTATTTT

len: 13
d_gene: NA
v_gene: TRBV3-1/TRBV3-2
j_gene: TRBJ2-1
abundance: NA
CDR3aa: CASSQGGSGEQFF
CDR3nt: TGTGCCAGCAGCCAAGGAGGCTCCGGGGAGCAGTTCTTC

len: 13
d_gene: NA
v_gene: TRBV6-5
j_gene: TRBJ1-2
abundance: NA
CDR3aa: CASSYEGVRGYTF
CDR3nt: TGTGCCAGCAGTTATGAGGGGGTCAGAGGCTACACCTTC

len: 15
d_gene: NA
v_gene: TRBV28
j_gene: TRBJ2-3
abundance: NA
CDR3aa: CASSLAVGGQDTQYF
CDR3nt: TGTGCCAGCAGTTTGGCCGTCGGGGGGCAAGATACGCAGTATTTT

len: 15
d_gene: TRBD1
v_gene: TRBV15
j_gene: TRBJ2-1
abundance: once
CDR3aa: CATSSGQQGRGEQFF
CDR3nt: TGTGCCACCAGCAGTGGACAACAGGGGCGTGGTGAGCAGTTCTTC

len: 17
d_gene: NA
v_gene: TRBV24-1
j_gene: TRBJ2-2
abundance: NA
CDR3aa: CATSDFGGGLNTGELFF
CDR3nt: TGTGCCACCAGTGATTTTGGGGGGGGGCTTAACACCGGGGAGCTGTTTTTT

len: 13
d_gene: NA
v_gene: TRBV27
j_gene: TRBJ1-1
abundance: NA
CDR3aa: CASSLGADREAFF
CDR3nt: TGTGCCAGCAGTTTAGGAGCGGACAGAGAAGCTTTCTTT

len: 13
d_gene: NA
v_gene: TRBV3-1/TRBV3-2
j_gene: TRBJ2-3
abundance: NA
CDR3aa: CASSQLGPSKQYF
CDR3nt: TGTGCCAGCAGCCAACTAGGGCCTAGCAAGCAGTATTTT

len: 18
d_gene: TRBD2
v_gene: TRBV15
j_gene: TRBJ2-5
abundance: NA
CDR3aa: CATSRKILAGGLQETQYF
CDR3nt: TGTGCCACCAGCAGAAAGATACTAGCGGGAGGGCTCCAAGAGACCCAGTACTTC

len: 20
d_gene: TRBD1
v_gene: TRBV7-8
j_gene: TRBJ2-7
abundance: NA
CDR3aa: CASSPSSTGGIERAYYEQYF
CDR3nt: TGTGCCAGCAGCCCGAGCTCGACAGGGGGAATTGAGCGGGCGTACTACGAGCAGTACTTC

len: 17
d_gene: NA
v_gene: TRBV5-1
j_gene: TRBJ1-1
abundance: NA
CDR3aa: CASSSRGRGRGDTEAFF
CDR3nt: TGCGCCAGCAGCTCTCGAGGGAGGGGCCGAGGAGACACTGAAGCTTTCTTT

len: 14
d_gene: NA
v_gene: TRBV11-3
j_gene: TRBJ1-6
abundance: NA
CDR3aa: CASSLGAGNSPLHF
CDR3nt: TGTGCCAGCAGCTTGGGTGCGGGAAATTCACCCCTCCACTTT

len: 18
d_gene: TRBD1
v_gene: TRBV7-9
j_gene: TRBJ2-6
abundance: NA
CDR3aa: CASSALGTGVAGANVLTF
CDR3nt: TGTGCCAGCAGCGCTCTCGGGACAGGGGTAGCTGGGGCCAACGTCCTGACTTTC

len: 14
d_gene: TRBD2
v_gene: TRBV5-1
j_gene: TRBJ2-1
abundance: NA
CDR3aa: CASSSLAGVNEQFF
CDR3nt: TGCGCCAGCAGCTCACTAGCGGGAGTCAATGAGCAGTTCTTC

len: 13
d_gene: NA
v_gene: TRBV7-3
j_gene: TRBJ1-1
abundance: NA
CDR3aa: CASSLRQNTEAFF
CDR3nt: TGTGCCAGCAGCTTAAGACAGAACACTGAAGCTTTCTTT

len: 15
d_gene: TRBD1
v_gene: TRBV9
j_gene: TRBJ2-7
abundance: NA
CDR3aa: CASSVGDRVAYEQYF
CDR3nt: TGTGCCAGCAGCGTAGGAGACAGGGTCGCCTACGAGCAGTACTTC

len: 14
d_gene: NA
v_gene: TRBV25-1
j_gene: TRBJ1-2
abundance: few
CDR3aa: CASSRGDGNYGYTF
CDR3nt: TGTGCCAGCTCGAGAGGCGACGGTAACTATGGCTACACCTTC

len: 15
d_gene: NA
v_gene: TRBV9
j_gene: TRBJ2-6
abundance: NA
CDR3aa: CASSVEGAGANVLTF
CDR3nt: TGTGCCAGCAGCGTAGAAGGGGCTGGGGCCAACGTCCTGACTTTC

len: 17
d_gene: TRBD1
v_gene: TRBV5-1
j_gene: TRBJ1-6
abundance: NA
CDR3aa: CASSARTGGEGNSPLHF
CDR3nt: TGCGCCAGCAGCGCCCGGACAGGGGGCGAGGGGAATTCACCCCTCCACTTT

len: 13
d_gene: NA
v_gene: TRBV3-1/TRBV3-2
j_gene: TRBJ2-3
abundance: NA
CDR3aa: CASSQQGGDTQYF
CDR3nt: TGTGCCAGCAGCCAACAGGGAGGCGATACGCAGTATTTT

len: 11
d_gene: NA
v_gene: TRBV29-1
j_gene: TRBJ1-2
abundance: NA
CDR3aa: CSVEQGHGYTF
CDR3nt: TGCAGCGTTGAACAGGGGCATGGCTACACCTTC

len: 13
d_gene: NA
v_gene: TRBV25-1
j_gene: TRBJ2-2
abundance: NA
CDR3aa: CASSEGGAGELFF
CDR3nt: TGTGCCAGCAGTGAAGGTGGGGCTGGGGAGCTGTTTTTT

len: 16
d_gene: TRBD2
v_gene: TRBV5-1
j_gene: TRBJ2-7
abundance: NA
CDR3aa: CASSRAGGVAPYEQYF
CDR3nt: TGCGCCAGCAGCCGTGCGGGGGGCGTCGCCCCCTACGAGCAGTACTTC

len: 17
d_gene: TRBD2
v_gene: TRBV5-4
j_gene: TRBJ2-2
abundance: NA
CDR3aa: CASSPRRGVANTGELFF
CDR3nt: TGTGCCAGCAGCCCCCGGCGGGGGGTAGCGAACACCGGGGAGCTGTTTTTT

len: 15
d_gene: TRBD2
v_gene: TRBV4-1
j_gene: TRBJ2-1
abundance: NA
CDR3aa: CASSLAGTSVNEQFF
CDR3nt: TGCGCCAGCAGCCTCGCCGGGACTAGCGTGAATGAGCAGTTCTTC

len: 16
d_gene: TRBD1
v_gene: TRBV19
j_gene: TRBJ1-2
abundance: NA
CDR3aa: CASSPPGTGGNYGYTF
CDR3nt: TGTGCCAGTAGTCCTCCCGGGACAGGGGGTAACTATGGCTACACCTTC

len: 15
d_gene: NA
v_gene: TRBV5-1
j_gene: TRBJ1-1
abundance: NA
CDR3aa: CASSFGGLTNTEAFF
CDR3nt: TGCGCCAGCAGCTTCGGGGGACTCACGAACACTGAAGCTTTCTTT

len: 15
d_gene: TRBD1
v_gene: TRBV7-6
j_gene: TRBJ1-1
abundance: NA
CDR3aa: CASSLAGQGADEAFF
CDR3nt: TGTGCCAGCAGCTTAGCGGGACAGGGGGCCGATGAAGCTTTCTTT

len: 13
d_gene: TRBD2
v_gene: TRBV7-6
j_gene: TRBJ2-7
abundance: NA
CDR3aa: CASSPLAGGEQYF
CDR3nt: TGTGCCAGCAGCCCACTAGCGGGAGGCGAGCAGTACTTC

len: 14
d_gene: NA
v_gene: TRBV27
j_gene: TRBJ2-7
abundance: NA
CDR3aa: CASSFRGVAGEQYF
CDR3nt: TGTGCCAGCAGTTTCCGCGGAGTGGCGGGCGAGCAGTACTTC

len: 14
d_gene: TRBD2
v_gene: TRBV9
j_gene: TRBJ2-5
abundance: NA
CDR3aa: CASSFLSGRETQYF
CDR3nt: TGTGCCAGCAGCTTTCTTAGCGGGAGGGAGACCCAGTACTTC

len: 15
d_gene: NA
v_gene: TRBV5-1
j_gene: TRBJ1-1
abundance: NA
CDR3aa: CASSLVTGPGGEAFF
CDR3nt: TGCGCCAGCAGCTTGGTCACAGGGCCGGGTGGGGAAGCTTTCTTT

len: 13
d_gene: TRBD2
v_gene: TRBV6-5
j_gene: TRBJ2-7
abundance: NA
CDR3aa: CASSSRGRDEQYF
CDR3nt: TGTGCCAGCAGTTCTCGCGGGAGGGACGAGCAGTACTTC

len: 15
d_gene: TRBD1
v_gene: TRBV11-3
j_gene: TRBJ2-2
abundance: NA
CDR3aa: CASSRRTGSTGELFF
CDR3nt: TGTGCCAGCAGCCGTAGGACAGGGAGCACCGGGGAGCTGTTTTTT

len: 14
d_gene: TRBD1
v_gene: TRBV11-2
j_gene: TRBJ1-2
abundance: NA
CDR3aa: CASSLKTGPYGYTF
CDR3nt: TGTGCCAGCAGCCTAAAGACAGGGCCCTATGGCTACACCTTC

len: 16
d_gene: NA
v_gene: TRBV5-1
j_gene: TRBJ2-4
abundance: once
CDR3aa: CASSRDRDMAKNIQYF
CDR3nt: TGCGCCAGCAGCCGGGATAGGGATATGGCCAAAAACATTCAGTACTTC

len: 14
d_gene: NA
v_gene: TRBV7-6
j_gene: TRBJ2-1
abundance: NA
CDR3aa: CASRSLRGYNEQFF
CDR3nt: TGTGCCAGCAGGAGCTTAAGGGGATACAATGAGCAGTTCTTC